Below, one T cell receptor beta chain is given with its context. The target antigen is unknown. This sample was included in a study of cytomegalovirus exposure and HLA in healthy donors. The study's findings and limits: Earlier results showed most TCR beta V segments being productive about 87% or about 30% of the time.

The study ran its PCR with 60 Vbeta and 13 Jbeta primers. Measured with immunoSEQ multiplex PCR; TCRdb has only the in-frame clones, and not every one. The table records 95,000 to 150,000 clones, 65% to 80% of them present only once. Looked up from germline, CDR1 is MDHEN and CDR2 is SYDVKM. This CDR3 spans 21 amino acids. The V gene lost 2 bases and the J gene lost 0 bases, with 27 bases spanning the gap. The sequenced material came from PBMCs. This receptor was identified in a middle-aged woman in good health and CMV-seropositive. The V and J genes are TRBV28 and TRBJ2-3; D might be TRBD1 (6 bases). This chain's CDR3 is CASSLPVLIQGSETSTDTQYF. The CDR3 DNA is TGTGCCAGCAGTTTACCCGTCTTGATTCAGGGGTCAGAAACTAGCACAGATACGCAGTATTTT. Based on the CDR3 plus reference TRBV28 and TRBJ2-3, the full variable domain is DVKVTQSSRYLVKRTGEKVFLECVQDMDHENMFWYRQDPGLGLRLIYFSYDVKMKEKGDIPEGYSVSREKKERFSLILESASTNQTSMYLCASSLPVLIQGSETSTDTQYFGPGTRLTVL.